The rows below give T cell receptor beta chains drawn from one sample of a study of cytomegalovirus exposure and HLA in healthy donors. The assay was immunoSEQ multiplex PCR, and TCRdb's table has in-frame clones only and misses some. Its table lists about 160,000 clones. Input material: PBMCs. These receptor sequences come from a woman aged 55-69 years in good health and CMV-seronegative. CDR3s leave out the opening cysteine and the closing phenylalanine or tryptophan.

j_call | v_call | cdr3_aa
TRBJ1-2 | TRBV5-1 | ASSLGQLEGDRGYT
TRBJ2-3 | TRBV14 | ASSQFSGDTDTQY
TRBJ2-1 | TRBV5-1 | ASSSGTSGPNEQF
TRBJ1-2 | TRBV5-1 | ASSLNPGQGLYGYT
TRBJ2-3 | TRBV2 | ASSVRLAGGGTDTQY
TRBJ1-4 | TRBV9 | ASSRPEHGTNEKLF
TRBJ2-1 | TRBV18 | ASSPSAGPSYNEQF
TRBJ1-2 | TRBV27 | ASSFLGANYGYT
TRBJ2-7 | TRBV14 | ASSQERLANEQY
TRBJ2-1 | TRBV7-2 | ASSSSWDRSYNEQF
TRBJ2-1 | TRBV7-2 | ASSFDEQF
TRBJ1-6 | TRBV2 | ATGGRGRSPLH
TRBJ2-3 | TRBV2 | ASSEGAGRTDTQY
TRBJ1-5 | TRBV5-6 | ASSLSGYQPQH
TRBJ2-5 | TRBV7-8 | ASKDRREGPRETQY
TRBJ1-5 | TRBV18 | ASSLNRDSNQPQH
TRBJ2-2 | TRBV4-2 | ASSQDRVAGAGTGELF
TRBJ1-1 | TRBV7-2 | ASSPGSQATEAF
TRBJ1-1 | TRBV2 | ASLTENTEAF
TRBJ1-5 | TRBV4-1 | ASSQEGGGGGQPQH
TRBJ1-1 | TRBV19 | ASSTSVGTEAF
TRBJ2-2 | TRBV5-1 | ASSPGGGAGTGELF
TRBJ2-3 | TRBV5-1 | ASSLAGGSDTQY
TRBJ1-3 | TRBV11-2 | ASSLGFRVSAGNTIY
TRBJ2-2 | TRBV7-3 | ASSPGSGSNTGELF
TRBJ1-5 | TRBV19 | ASSILKRGDQPQH
TRBJ2-3 | TRBV2 | ASRLSGTETDTQY
TRBJ2-1 | TRBV29-1 | SVEEGTSGSYNEQF
TRBJ2-7 | TRBV18 | ASSLGTSGAYEQY
TRBJ2-7 | TRBV11-2 | ASSHPGLALDYEQY
TRBJ2-3 | TRBV9 | ASSVGGQRSPQY
TRBJ2-1 | TRBV28 | ASIFSGRAYNEQF
NA | TRBV5-1 | ASSLAFRDRGGYEQY
TRBJ2-7 | TRBV11-1 | ASSLGQGAEEQY
TRBJ1-1 | TRBV11-2 | ASSLYSMNTEAF
TRBJ1-6 | TRBV30 | ACERVSNNSPLH
TRBJ2-2 | TRBV10-3 | AISFSGTGGTGELF
TRBJ1-4 | TRBV5-4 | ASSLRTGGRIKLF
TRBJ1-6 | TRBV7-2 | ASSTVALSPLH
TRBJ1-1 | TRBV29-1 | SVTGNTEAF
TRBJ2-1 | TRBV6-1 | ASSALFDNEQF
TRBJ1-1 | TRBV27 | ASSTGTVHTEAF
TRBJ2-2 | TRBV27 | ASRYTPTGELF
TRBJ1-5 | TRBV10-3 | AISYNPGDQPQH
TRBJ1-1 | TRBV7-2 | ASSPWTGGTEAF
TRBJ2-7 | TRBV5-1 | ASSRPGQGNYFSYEQY
TRBJ2-7 | TRBV10-1 | ASSVGQGSYEQY
TRBJ2-3 | TRBV9 | ASSVVRDSSTDTQY
TRBJ2-5 | TRBV5-1 | ASSLGREGTQY
TRBJ2-1 | TRBV9 | ASSVAPAGGFNEQF